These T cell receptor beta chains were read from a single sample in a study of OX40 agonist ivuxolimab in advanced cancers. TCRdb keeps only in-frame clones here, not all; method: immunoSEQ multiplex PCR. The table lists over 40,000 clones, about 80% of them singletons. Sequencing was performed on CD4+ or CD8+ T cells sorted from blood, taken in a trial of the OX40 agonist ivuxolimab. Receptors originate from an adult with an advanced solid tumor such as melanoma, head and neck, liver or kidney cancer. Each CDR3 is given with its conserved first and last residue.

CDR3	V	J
CASSLGWLGNTIYF	TRBV7-2	TRBJ1-3
CAISEGRLDYGYTF	TRBV10-3	TRBJ1-2
CASRRTGTGTFSNQPQHF	TRBV19	TRBJ1-5
CASSLASGGLNEQFF	TRBV7-2	TRBJ2-1
CASSLAGVNNEQFF	TRBV2	TRBJ2-1
CASSWAGEVYGYTF	TRBV4-1	TRBJ1-2
CASSLHRGKYEQYF	TRBV11-3	TRBJ2-7
CASSDLQSYGYTF	TRBV25-1	TRBJ1-2
CSAERSWEQFF	TRBV29-1	TRBJ2-1
CASSLSYGSGSSNQPQHF	TRBV5-6	TRBJ1-5
CASSWLLAGGPNEQFF	TRBV27	TRBJ2-1
CSVTGGGTQHTEAFF	TRBV29-1	TRBJ1-1
CASSLGAGGNNSPLHF	TRBV5-1	TRBJ1-6
CASSEGYRTINVYGYTF	TRBV6-1	TRBJ1-2
CASKESGPNSPLHF	TRBV2	TRBJ1-6
CASTPGGLGELFF	TRBV5-6	TRBJ2-2
CASGLVQGNGGEQFF	TRBV12-5	TRBJ2-1
CASSHLTGRMRTQYF	TRBV7-8	TRBJ2-5
CASSQTGRGEAFF	TRBV10-1	TRBJ1-1
CASSPQRGGEYEQYF	TRBV19	TRBJ2-7
CAIRGGRAETEAFF	TRBV10-3	TRBJ1-1
CASSETRIMNTEAFF	TRBV2	TRBJ1-1
CASSWGVDTEAFF	TRBV7-2	TRBJ1-1
CASSQERRDTEAFF	TRBV4-2	TRBJ1-1
CASSFAGGALNTEAFF	TRBV5-1	TRBJ1-1
CSVSAGGHIQYF	TRBV29-1	TRBJ2-4
CASSLVGGEETQYF	TRBV7-9	TRBJ2-5
CATSRFQNSGANVLTF	TRBV15	TRBJ2-6
CATSREARSNQPQHF	TRBV15	TRBJ1-5
CASSIRDRVDTQYF	TRBV5-1	TRBJ2-3
CTSSSKRGGREQYF	TRBV1	TRBJ2-7
CASSSGRGQRDEQYF	TRBV5-4	TRBJ2-7
CASMSEGKNIQYF	TRBV6-1	TRBJ2-4
CASGRVETQYF	TRBV2	TRBJ2-5
CASSLMGGAGTEAFF	TRBV5-5	TRBJ1-1
CASSLALAGNNEQFF	TRBV5-4	TRBJ2-1
CASRGTDNYGYTF	TRBV10-2	TRBJ1-2
CASSTQGWWAEQYF	TRBV5-4	TRBJ2-7
CAISDLNTDTQYF	TRBV10-3	TRBJ2-3
CASSLANWGANTEAFF	TRBV7-2	TRBJ1-1
CASSQEGLRGGRADTQYF	TRBV4-1	TRBJ2-3
CASSRLPSDREGNSPLHF	TRBV18	TRBJ1-6
CASSLATVSTDTQYF	TRBV7-2	TRBJ2-3
CASSQVGNNEQFF	TRBV4-3	TRBJ2-1
CASSDPSVGRDGYTF	TRBV5-1	TRBJ1-2
CASSLSQETQYF	TRBV5-1	TRBJ2-5
CASSESGSWSDTQYF	TRBV25-1	TRBJ2-3
CASSSQGAAYEQYF	TRBV18	TRBJ2-7
CASIGTRNSNQPQHF	TRBV19	TRBJ1-5
CATSGDRGANQPQHF	TRBV15	TRBJ1-5
CASSAGTPGFGEQYF	TRBV9	TRBJ2-7
CASSASGTGLAGELFF	TRBV9	TRBJ2-2